Listed here are 8 T cell receptor beta chains from one sample, sequenced in a study of early T cells in non-severe SARS-CoV-2 infection. TCRdb analysed the 5' RACE reads with MiXCR anew, one entry per CDR3 protein. The sample yields 60,000 or so distinct CDR3 sequences, 10% seen once. Sequencing used whole blood. The receptors were gathered from an adult who was a healthcare worker with PCR-confirmed SARS-CoV-2 infection or an uninfected control (not recorded which).

Many counts were recorded for this clonotype. The rearrangement joins TRBV5-1 to TRBJ1-1; 9 nucleotides line up with TRBD1. Germline trimming cut 4 bases from V and 1 base from J; bases unmatched to any gene: 5. The CDR3 covers 15 residues. Germline V gene lookup returns CDR1 SGHRS and CDR2 YFSETQ. The CDR3: CASSTGQGTNTEAFF. The CDR3 region has the DNA TGCGCCAGCAGCACGGGACAGGGAACGAACACTGAAGCTTTCTTT.

The chain carries TRBV3-2 and TRBJ2-2; TRBD2, the table's D call, was not compared with the DNA. TRBV3-2 is labeled a pseudogene. The CDR3 sequence is 20 residues long. The CDR3 sequence: CASSQGEASGLFANTGELFF. CDR3 coding DNA: TGTGCCAGCAGCCAAGGAGAGGCTAGCGGGCTTTTCGCGAACACCGGGGAGCTGTTTTTT.

This rearrangement joins TRBV6-6 to TRBJ2-7, with D perhaps assigned TRBD1 or TRBD2 (5 bases each). CDR1 is MNHNY and CDR2 is SVGAGI in the germline V gene (reference sequence). With 7 bases removed from V and 0 bases from J, the gap between germline ends came to 16 bases. This CDR3 is built from 15 residues. CDR3 amino acids: CASTRGTLSSYEQYF. CDR3 DNA sequence: TGTGCCAGCACTAGAGGGACGTTAAGCTCCTACGAGCAGTACTTC.

The chain is built from TRBV7-8 and TRBJ1-2; D gene uncertain. Germline lookup yields CDR1 SGHVS and CDR2 FQNEAQ. Trimming removed 0 bases at V and 1 base at J, with 6 bases between. The CDR3 has 14 amino acids. This CDR3 reads CASSLARFNYGYTF. The CDR3 DNA reads TGTGCCAGCAGCTTAGCGCGTTTTAACTATGGCTACACCTTC.

This clonotype was picked up many times. V is TRBV7-9 and J is TRBJ2-5; D is possibly TRBD2 (6 bases). The germline V gene has CDR1 SEHNR and CDR2 FQNEAQ (reference sequence). The germline V and J ends were trimmed by 1 base and 0 bases, with 9 bases remaining between them. The CDR3 spans 15 residues. CDR3 residues: CASSLVGDYQETQYF. The CDR3 DNA is TGTGCCAGCAGCTTAGTAGGGGACTACCAAGAGACCCAGTACTTC.

This clonotype appeared a few times. This chain uses TRBV9 with TRBJ2-7; D is ambiguous. V was pared by 1 base and J by 3 bases, with 11 bases between. Germline CDR1 reads SGDLS; CDR2 reads YYNGEE. The CDR3 totals 14 residues. Here the CDR3 reads CASSVRADFYEQYF. The CDR3, as DNA: TGTGCCAGCAGCGTAAGGGCAGACTTCTACGAGCAGTACTTC.

This clonotype has at least ten counts. CDR3 sequence reads: CASSETGSNYEQYF. CDR3 bases: TGCGCCAGCAGCGAAACAGGGTCCAACTACGAGCAGTACTTC. The V call is TRBV5-1, the J call TRBJ2-7; TRBD1 is a possible D gene (6 bases). CDR3 length equals 14 residues. The V end lost 4 bases, the J end lost 3 bases, and 14 bases lay between the germline ends. The germline V gene encodes CDR1 SGHRS and CDR2 YFSETQ.

This clonotype was counted between two and nine times. The V call is TRBV7-9, the J call TRBJ2-3, with 9 bases fitting TRBD2. Germline lookup yields CDR1 SEHNR and CDR2 FQNEAQ (reference sequence). Trimming took 3 bases from V and 3 from J; bases not matched to a gene: 7. This CDR3 contains 16 residues. CDR3 sequence: CASSLRTSEKTDTQYF. The CDR3 nucleotides read TGTGCCAGCAGCTTGAGGACTAGCGAAAAAACAGATACGCAGTATTTT.